Each of the 32 T cell receptor beta chains below was sequenced from the same sample in a study of cytomegalovirus exposure and HLA in healthy donors. Measured with immunoSEQ multiplex PCR; TCRdb has only the in-frame clones, and not every one. Of hundreds of thousands of clones in the sample, around 91% were seen once. The sequenced sample consisted of PBMCs. The receptors were gathered from a woman in her twenties or thirties in good health and CMV-seronegative.

This clone is labeled as medium-sized. The J gene is TRBJ2-7, the V gene TRBV27, with a possible D match to TRBD2 (5 bases). Germline CDR1 is MNHEY and CDR2 is SMNVEV (reference sequence). The germline V and J ends were trimmed by 3 bases and 4 bases, with 13 bases remaining between them. CDR3 length equals 14 residues. The DNA of the CDR3 is TGTGCCAGCAGTTTTGGACTGGCGGTATACGAGCAGTACTTC. Translation gives CASSFGLAVYEQYF.

V and J are TRBV7-9 and TRBJ2-5, with TRBD2 as a possible D gene (5 bases). CDR1 is SEHNR, CDR2 FQNEAQ, per germline (reference sequence). CDR3 length equals 12 residues. V was shortened by 4 bases and J by 3 bases, with 6 bases between the two germline ends. CDR3 nucleotide sequence: TGTGCCAGCAGCTACGGGAAAGAGACCCAGTACTTC. As protein: CASSYGKETQYF.

V usage is TRBV19 and J usage is TRBJ2-5; D tentatively reads TRBD1 or TRBD2 (5 bases each). The germline gives CDR1 LNHDA, CDR2 SQIVND (reference sequence). Deletions cut 3 bases from V and 9 bases from J, with 26 bases between. The CDR3 runs to 17 residues. This chain's CDR3 is CASSITALRDESRAQYF. Written as DNA, the CDR3 is TGTGCCAGTAGTATCACGGCCCTACGGGACGAATCAAGGGCCCAGTACTTC.

This rearrangement joins TRBV15 to TRBJ2-7; D is unresolved. Trimming stripped 6 bases from V and 4 bases from J, with 19 bases between. The CDR3 is 15 amino acids. The V gene's germline CDR1 is LNHNV and CDR2 YYDKDF (reference sequence). CDR3 in DNA: TGTGCCACCAGAAAGAATCCGATTCCCGATTACGAGCAGTACTTC. It is translated as CATRKNPIPDYEQYF.

The chain links TRBV9 to TRBJ2-5; 8 bases align to TRBD1. Per the germline V gene, CDR1 is SGDLS and CDR2 is YYNGEE. V trimming: 3 bases; J trimming: 5 bases; junction bases outside the gene matches: 3. The CDR3 runs to 13 residues. The CDR3 coding sequence is TGTGCCAGCAGCGCCAGGGGGCACGAGACCCAGTACTTC. Encoded protein: CASSARGHETQYF. Variable domain in full (rest from reference TRBV9 and TRBJ2-5): DSGVTQTPKHLITATGQRVTLRCSPRSGDLSVYWYQQSLDQGLQFLIQYYNGEERAKGNILERFSAQQFPDLHSELNLSSLELGDSALYFCASSARGHETQYFGPGTRLLVL.

Only one count was recorded for this clone. The V gene is TRBV7-8, the J gene TRBJ1-2; D remains unclear. Germline V lookup: CDR1 SGHVS, CDR2 FQNEAQ. This CDR3 has 14 amino acids. Trimming cost V 1 base and J 1 base, with 7 bases left between them. Here the CDR3 DNA reads TGTGCCAGCAGCTTAGGGCGGCTTAACTATGGCTACACCTTC. This sequence encodes CASSLGRLNYGYTF.

The V gene is TRBV28, the J gene TRBJ2-7; TRBD2 matches 7 bases. This CDR3 spans 14 amino acids. CDR1 is MDHEN and CDR2 is SYDVKM in the germline V gene. Trimming at V came to 2 bases and at J to 2 bases, leaving 3 bases not matched to a gene. The CDR3 reads CASSLAGETYEQYF. The CDR3 DNA follows: TGTGCCAGCAGTTTAGCGGGAGAAACCTACGAGCAGTACTTC.

The genes are TRBV5-1 and TRBJ2-7; D is undetermined. Germline lookup yields CDR1 SGHRS and CDR2 YFSETQ. There are 15 residues in the CDR3. Trimming removed 0 bases at V and 2 bases at J, with 12 bases between. The CDR3 is CASSLEGFKPYEQYF. As DNA, the CDR3 is TGCGCCAGCAGCTTGGAAGGGTTTAAACCCTACGAGCAGTACTTC. Combining the CDR3 with reference TRBV5-1 and TRBJ2-7 gives the whole variable domain KAGVTQTPRYLIKTRGQQVTLSCSPISGHRSVSWYQQTPGQGLQFLFEYFSETQRNKGNFPGRFSGRQFSNSRSEMNVSTLELGDSALYLCASSLEGFKPYEQYFGPGTRLTVT.

The rearrangement links TRBV5-1 to TRBJ1-4; TRBD1 is a possible D gene (5 bases). The CDR3 extends over 15 amino acids. The germline V gene has CDR1 SGHRS and CDR2 YFSETQ. With 4 bases removed from V and 8 bases from J, the gap between germline ends came to 18 bases. In DNA form, the CDR3 reads TGCGCCAGCAGCGTAAACAGGACTGTAGGCGAAAAACTGTTTTTT. It yields the protein CASSVNRTVGEKLFF.

V gene TRBV7-2 combines with J gene TRBJ2-7; 9 bases line up with TRBD2. V trimming: 1 base; J trimming: 2 bases; junction bases outside the gene matches: 9. The CDR3 runs 17 residues. Germline V gene data show CDR1 as SGHTA and CDR2 as FQGNSA. Here the CDR3 reads CASSLDGAGGIPYEQYF. The CDR3 region has the DNA TGTGCCAGCAGCTTAGATGGTGCGGGAGGGATCCCCTACGAGCAGTACTTC.

The J gene is TRBJ1-2, the V gene TRBV15; possibly TRBD1 for D (5 bases). The germline CDR1 and CDR2 sequences are LNHNV and YYDKDF (reference sequence). The CDR3 runs to 14 residues. The ends were cut back, 4 bases at V and 5 bases at J, with 14 bases in the middle. CDR3 loop: CATSIGTEEYGYTF. The CDR3 coding sequence is TGTGCCACCAGCATCGGGACGGAAGAATATGGCTACACCTTC.

The chain is built from TRBV11-3 and TRBJ2-7; 7 bases line up with TRBD1. This CDR3 spans 13 amino acids. J gave up 3 bases and V 5 bases, and 4 bases lay outside the gene matches. Germline CDR1 SGHNT, CDR2 YENEEA. CDR3 loop: CASSPGTDYEQYF. Here the CDR3 DNA reads TGTGCCAGCAGCCCCGGGACAGACTACGAGCAGTACTTC.

This chain links TRBV6-5 with TRBJ2-3, with TRBD2 identical over 13 bases. CDR3 size: 14 residues. V was clipped by 10 bases and J by 2 bases; unmatched bases: 3. Germline loops: CDR1 MNHEY, CDR2 SVGAGI. CDR3 DNA: TGTGCCACGGGACTAGCGGGGTACACAGATACGCAGTATTTT. Its translation is CATGLAGYTDTQYF.

In regard to this clone: The identical CDR3 is also encoded by other nucleotide sequences in the sample. The chain joins TRBV12-5 to TRBJ2-5, with D hard to call. CDR3 size: 11 residues. The germline V gene has CDR1 LGHNT and CDR2 FRNRAP. Trimming pared 5 bases from V and 5 bases from J, leaving 6 bases between. Here the CDR3 reads CASGPRETQYF. DNA for the CDR3: TGTGCTAGTGGTCCCCGGGAGACCCAGTACTTC. Complete variable domain (other parts from reference TRBV12-5 and TRBJ2-5): DARVTQTPRHKVTEMGQEVTMRCQPILGHNTVFWYRQTMMQGLELLAYFRNRAPLDDSGMPKDRFSAEMPDATLATLKIQPSEPRDSAVYFCASGPRETQYFGPGTRLLVL.

This chain links TRBV9 with TRBJ2-7, with D perhaps TRBD1 or TRBD2 (5 bases each). Germline V gene lookup returns CDR1 SGDLS and CDR2 YYNGEE. The CDR3 is 18 amino acids. Trimming pared 0 bases from V and 3 bases from J, leaving 22 bases between. CDR3 DNA sequence: TGTGCCAGCAGCGTAGACCCTAGTGTCGGGGACGTGATCTACGAGCAGTACTTC. Its protein product is CASSVDPSVGDVIYEQYF.

As to this clone: At one boundary the junction diverges from the germline segment, which might be a read error. The gene calls are TRBV11-3 and TRBJ2-1, with 7 positions matching TRBD1. There are 13 residues in the CDR3. Germline CDR1 reads SGHNT; CDR2 reads YENEEA. The CDR3 reads CASSFSQGNGQFF. The CDR3 DNA sequence: TGTGCCAGCAGCTTCTCACAGGGGAATGGGCAGTTCTTC.

The chain couples TRBV28 to TRBJ2-7; maybe TRBD2 (6 bases). The germline V and J ends were trimmed by 6 bases and 2 bases, with 14 bases remaining between them. The CDR3 is made up of 14 amino acids. CDR1 is MDHEN and CDR2 is SYDVKM in the germline V gene. This CDR3 reads CASSRVAATYEQYF. Written as DNA, the CDR3 is TGTGCCAGCAGCCGGGTAGCGGCCACCTACGAGCAGTACTTC.

The sample holds a few counts of this clone. The V and J genes are TRBV5-4 and TRBJ2-1; a weak D match, TRBD2 (6 bases). The CDR3 has 13 residues. Germline assignment: CDR1 SGHNT and CDR2 YYREEE (reference sequence). V lost 3 bases and J lost 3, with 7 bases in between. CDR3 DNA sequence: TGTGCCAGCAGCTCGCGGGACTACAATGAGCAGTTCTTC. Translation: CASSSRDYNEQFF.

The V gene is TRBV11-2, the J gene TRBJ2-7; 9 bases align to TRBD2. This CDR3 has 15 amino acids. Germline assignment: CDR1 SGHAT and CDR2 FQNNGV. V dropped 4 bases and J dropped 4; count of bases not matched to a gene: 8. CDR3 sequence: CASSSRVSGSYEQYF. The CDR3, as DNA: TGTGCCAGCAGCTCGAGGGTTAGCGGGAGTTACGAGCAGTACTTC. Looking up the rest from reference TRBV11-2 and TRBJ2-7 gives the full variable domain: EAGVAQSPRYKIIEKRQSVAFWCNPISGHATLYWYQQILGQGPKLLIQFQNNGVVDDSQLPKDRFSAERLKGVDSTLKIQPAKLEDSAVYLCASSSRVSGSYEQYFGPGTRLTVT.

V gene TRBV5-1 combines with J gene TRBJ2-1, with D perhaps TRBD2 (6 bases). The CDR3 length is 15 residues. Trimming removed 4 bases from V and 5 bases from J, with 16 bases in between. Germline V gene data show CDR1 as SGHRS and CDR2 as YFSETQ. The CDR3 reads CASSHLQRANNEQFF. For the CDR3, the DNA is TGCGCCAGCAGCCATCTGCAGCGGGCCAACAATGAGCAGTTCTTC.

In its sample, this clone was seen once. This chain links TRBV7-6 with TRBJ2-3; 11 bases agree with TRBD2. CDR1 SGHVS and CDR2 FNYEAQ come from the germline V gene. The trim removed 5 bases at V and 0 bases at J, leaving 4 bases unmatched. This CDR3 spans 16 amino acids. The CDR3 sequence: CASSPTSGASTDTQYF. CDR3 nucleotide sequence: TGTGCCAGCAGCCCGACTAGCGGGGCTAGCACAGATACGCAGTATTTT.

The V call is TRBV4-2, the J call TRBJ1-4; possible D gene TRBD1, 6 bases. Trimming shortened V by 4 bases and J by 4 bases, and 13 bases separated the two germline ends. The CDR3 sequence is 15 residues long. Looked up from germline, CDR1 is LGHNA and CDR2 is YNFKEQ. The CDR3 sequence is CASSLLGTINEKLFF. The CDR3 DNA reads as TGTGCCAGCAGCCTACTCGGGACAATTAATGAAAAACTGTTTTTT.

V usage is TRBV13 and J usage is TRBJ2-5, with D perhaps TRBD2 (5 bases). Deletions cut 6 bases from V and 1 base from J, with 21 bases between. This CDR3 is 17 amino acids long. Germline V CDR1 and CDR2: PRHDT, FYEKMQ (reference sequence). The CDR3: CASSSKLSRVSQETQYF. As DNA, the CDR3 is TGTGCCAGCAGTTCTAAACTCTCGCGGGTGAGCCAAGAGACCCAGTACTTC.

The CDR3 DNA reads TGTGCCAGCAGTGAAGCCGGGCAAGGTACGCAGTATTTT. Amino acid sequence: CASSEAGQGTQYF. The J gene is TRBJ2-3, the V gene TRBV6-1; no clear D gene. The V gene's germline CDR1 is MNHNS and CDR2 SASEGT. CDR3 size: 13 residues. Trimming took 0 bases from V and 8 from J, leaving 9 bases between them.

V usage is TRBV7-2 and J usage is TRBJ2-7; 8 bases match TRBD2. Germline lookup yields CDR1 SGHTA and CDR2 FQGNSA. Trimming cost V 6 bases and J 3 bases; bases outside gene matches: 4. CDR3 size: 13 residues. Here the CDR3 reads CASSRTSNYEQYF. In DNA, the CDR3 is TGTGCCAGCAGTCGGACTAGCAACTACGAGCAGTACTTC.

V and J are TRBV14 and TRBJ2-7; perhaps D is TRBD1 or TRBD2 (5 bases each). Looked up from germline, CDR1 is SGHDN and CDR2 is FVKESK. Trimming removed 4 bases at V and 0 bases at J, with 19 bases between. CDR3 length equals 17 residues. CDR3 sequence: CASSPHIIAGSSYEQYF. In DNA form, the CDR3 reads TGTGCCAGCAGCCCACATATAATCGCAGGGAGCTCCTACGAGCAGTACTTC.

The rearrangement uses TRBV7-3 and TRBJ1-2; tentative D call: TRBD1 (5 bases). Trimming left V 4 bases short and J 8 bases short, with 23 bases between. The germline V gene encodes CDR1 SGHTA and CDR2 FQGTGA. This CDR3 is built from 16 residues. CDR3 coding DNA: TGTGCCAGCAGCTCCTTAAGGCTCGGCAGGGCAGAGGGCTACACCTTC. As protein: CASSSLRLGRAEGYTF.

The chain has TRBV7-6 and TRBJ2-3; 9 nucleotides match TRBD2. This CDR3 has 15 amino acids. CDR1 and CDR2 (germline): SGHVS, FNYEAQ. V was pared by 5 bases and J by 6 bases, with 9 bases of the junction left unmatched. CDR3 coding DNA: TGTGCCAGCAGCCGACTTAGCGGGGGTTTGGATACGCAGTATTTT. It codes for CASSRLSGGLDTQYF.

The chain employs TRBV30 and TRBJ1-1, with D hard to call. Trimming shortened V by 2 bases and J by 4 bases, and 5 bases separated the two germline ends. The CDR3 extends over 11 amino acids. Germline V gene data show CDR1 as GTSNPN and CDR2 as SVGIG (reference sequence). The CDR3 coding sequence is TGTGCCTGGAGTAGGGTCACTGAAGCTTTCTTT. This gives the protein CAWSRVTEAFF.

This clone was detected only once. Here the CDR3 reads CASSEGGFGGQGHQPQHF. CDR3 coding DNA: TGTGCCAGCAGTGAAGGAGGATTCGGGGGACAGGGTCATCAGCCCCAGCATTTT. The chain couples TRBV6-1 to TRBJ1-5; TRBD1 aligns across 9 bases. The V segment lost 1 base and the J segment 5 bases; nucleotides outside the gene matches: 12. The CDR3 covers 18 residues. The germline gives CDR1 MNHNS, CDR2 SASEGT.

The chain carries TRBV11-3 and TRBJ2-1; 10 bases fit TRBD2. J gave up 9 bases and V 4 bases, and 3 bases lay outside the gene matches. The CDR3 consists of 13 residues. Germline CDR1 SGHNT, CDR2 YENEEA. The CDR3 loop reads CASSWRTSGEQFF. DNA for the CDR3: TGTGCCAGCAGCTGGAGGACTAGCGGTGAGCAGTTCTTC.

V gene TRBV9 combines with J gene TRBJ2-3, with D possibly being TRBD1 (6 bases). The V end lost 4 bases, the J end lost 4 bases, and 13 bases lay between the germline ends. This CDR3 spans 14 amino acids. Per the germline V gene, CDR1 is SGDLS and CDR2 is YYNGEE. CDR3 bases: TGTGCCAGCAGCCCATCGGGACATCCAGATACGCAGTATTTT. Translation: CASSPSGHPDTQYF.